These T cell receptor beta chains were read from a single sample in a study of T-cell reconstitution after alpha-beta-depleted transplantation in children. A single record per CDR3 protein comes from TCRdb applying MiXCR to the PCR reads. The repertoire holds under 750,000 distinct CDR3 sequences, with 20% to 25% as singletons. Sequencing used PBMCs, mostly from graft donor cells, obtained 360 days after TCRalphabeta/CD19-depleted stem cell transplant. The receptors were gathered from a boy in the first two years of life who had a stem cell transplant for acute myeloid leukemia, so the T cells may come from the graft donor. Both conserved end residues are part of each CDR3. Fields, in order: J gene, V gene, D gene, clone size, CDR3 DNA, CDR3 protein. The D gene is left open where the match is weak. Expanded clones are given a class, and other clones once, few, many or no size at all.

TRBJ2-1 | TRBV6-1 | TRBD2 | few | TGTGCCAGCAGTCCTAGCGGGGGGCCGCCCGGTGAGCAGTTCTTC | CASSPSGGPPGEQFF
TRBJ2-5 | TRBV24-1 | TRBD2 | . | TGTGCCACCAGTGATGTGGGACTAGCAGACGGAGAGACCCAGTACTTC | CATSDVGLADGETQYF
TRBJ2-5 | TRBV7-2 | . | . | TGTGCCAGCAGCTTAACGAGACACCAAGAGACCCAGTACTTC | CASSLTRHQETQYF
TRBJ2-1 | TRBV12-3/TRBV12-4 | TRBD1 | . | TGTGCCAGCAGTTCCCTAATTGAGGGGGCCCCCAATGAGCAGTTCTTC | CASSSLIEGAPNEQFF
TRBJ2-3 | TRBV20-1 | TRBD1 | many | TGCAGTGCTAGAGACGAACAGGGGGGAGACTTCACAGATACGCAGTATTTT | CSARDEQGGDFTDTQYF
TRBJ1-1 | TRBV12-3/TRBV12-4 | . | once | TGTGCCAGCAGTTTACTAAGGGACACTGAAGCTTTCTTT | CASSLLRDTEAFF
TRBJ2-7 | TRBV7-2 | TRBD2 | few | TGTGCCAGCAGCTTAGATGGTAGCGGGGGTTACGAGCAGTACTTC | CASSLDGSGGYEQYF
TRBJ2-5 | TRBV29-1 | TRBD1 | many | TGCAGCGGGGGGACAGGGAAAGAGACCCAGTACTTC | CSGGTGKETQYF
TRBJ2-2 | TRBV4-3 | TRBD2 | . | TGCGCCAGCAGCCAAGGGTTTCTAGCGGGGGCCTTGAACACCGGGGAGCTGTTTTTT | CASSQGFLAGALNTGELFF
TRBJ2-5 | TRBV18 | . | many | TGTGCCAGCTCACCACCGGTGCTAGAATTCAAGATTCAAGAGACCCAGTACTTC | CASSPPVLEFKIQETQYF
TRBJ2-1 | TRBV7-2 | . | . | TGTGCCAGCAGCGTAGTGTGGGGCAGCTGGGATGAGCAGTTCTTC | CASSVVWGSWDEQFF
TRBJ1-3 | TRBV20-1 | . | many | TGCAGTGCGCCAGGAGGGCCCTCTGGAAACACCATATATTTT | CSAPGGPSGNTIYF
TRBJ2-5 | TRBV7-9 | . | . | TGTGCCAGCAGCTCTAGCCGGGATCAAGAGACCCAGTACTTC | CASSSSRDQETQYF
TRBJ2-1 | TRBV20-1 | . | many | TGCAGTGCTGCCAGGGGTAATGAGCAGTTCTTC | CSAARGNEQFF
TRBJ2-3 | TRBV7-2 | . | few | TGTGCCAGCAGGCCAAGGGTTTTCCTCACAGATACGCAGTATTTT | CASRPRVFLTDTQYF
TRBJ1-2 | TRBV10-3 | . | many | TGTGCCATCAGTGAGTCGGACGGTAAGTCGAATGGCTACACCTTC | CAISESDGKSNGYTF
TRBJ2-7 | TRBV11-2 | . | few | TGTGCCAGCAGCCAAGCCGGGGGCTTTTACTACGAGCAGTACTTC | CASSQAGGFYYEQYF
TRBJ1-1 | TRBV12-3/TRBV12-4 | TRBD1 | . | TGTGCCAGCACCCCAGAGGAGGGGGCCTGGGGCACTGAAGCTTTCTTT | CASTPEEGAWGTEAFF
TRBJ1-2 | TRBV29-1 | . | few | TGCAGCGTTGAGAGAGGAAAGTTTCTGGGCTACACCTTC | CSVERGKFLGYTF
TRBJ1-2 | TRBV24-1 | . | . | TGTGCCACCAGTGATAACCGGTATGGCTACACCTTC | CATSDNRYGYTF
TRBJ1-1 | TRBV28 | TRBD1 | few | TGTGCCAGCAGTTTAGGGACAGGGGCACGCACTGAAGCTTTCTTT | CASSLGTGARTEAFF
TRBJ2-1 | TRBV20-1 | TRBD1 | few | TGCAGTGTCCTTCCACAGGGGGCTTTGGCCTACAATGAGCAGTTCTTC | CSVLPQGALAYNEQFF
TRBJ2-5 | TRBV4-1 | . | . | TGCGCCAGCAGCCAAGTGAGGGATGAAGAGACCCAGTACTTC | CASSQVRDEETQYF
TRBJ2-3 | TRBV7-2 | . | . | TGTGCCAGCAGCTTAGCCCTCCGGGACACTTACACAGATACGCAGTATTTT | CASSLALRDTYTDTQYF
TRBJ1-1 | TRBV3-1 | . | few | TGTGCCAGCAGCCAAGGGGGGTTAGCAACTGAAGCTTTCTTT | CASSQGGLATEAFF
TRBJ1-1 | TRBV20-1 | . | many | TGCAGTGCTAGAGGGCAGGGTTTGAGTGCTTTCTTT | CSARGQGLSAFF
TRBJ2-7 | TRBV15 | . | . | TGTGCCACCAGCAGAGCTGCCAGGCCCTCCGACGAGCAGTACTTC | CATSRAARPSDEQYF
TRBJ1-3 | TRBV6-5 | . | few | TGTGCCAGCAGTTACCAAGGTTCAGGAAACACCATATATTTT | CASSYQGSGNTIYF
TRBJ2-6 | TRBV11-1 | . | . | TGTGCCAGCAACGGCTGGGCCAGGGCTGTGGTGGGGGCCAACGTCCTGACTTTC | CASNGWARAVVGANVLTF
TRBJ2-1 | TRBV6-5 | . | many | TGTGCCAGCAGTTACATTACATCTGGAGATGAGCAGTTCTTC | CASSYITSGDEQFF
TRBJ2-7 | TRBV5-1 | . | few | TGCGCCAGCAGCCGGGGTGAGACCTACGAGCAGTACTTC | CASSRGETYEQYF
TRBJ2-7 | TRBV20-1 | . | many | TGCAGTGCTAGAGGGGGGACACTAGTCTCCTACGAGCAGTACTTC | CSARGGTLVSYEQYF
TRBJ2-1 | TRBV20-1 | TRBD1 | . | TGCAGTGTCTCATGGACAGGGGGGTACAATGAGCAGTTCTTC | CSVSWTGGYNEQFF
TRBJ1-2 | TRBV7-9 | . | many | TGTGCCAGCAGCGATACATCGCTTTATGGCTACACCTTC | CASSDTSLYGYTF
TRBJ1-3 | TRBV7-2 | . | few | TGTGCCAGCAGCTTAGCGAAGAGAAACACCATATATTTT | CASSLAKRNTIYF
TRBJ2-7 | TRBV12-3/TRBV12-4 | . | . | TGTGCCAGCACCCCCGGCCTATCCTACGAGCAGTACTTC | CASTPGLSYEQYF
TRBJ2-2 | TRBV20-1 | . | many | TGCAGTGCTAGGGGGAGGGGGCGTGACACCGGGGAGCTGTTTTTT | CSARGRGRDTGELFF
TRBJ1-1 | TRBV18 | TRBD1 | many | TGTGCCAGCTCCCGCGGGGACAGGGGGTACACTGAAGCTTTCTTT | CASSRGDRGYTEAFF
TRBJ2-1 | TRBV24-1 | . | few | TGTGCCACCAGTGACCAATCGGGACTCCAGACTTACAATGAGCAGTTCTTC | CATSDQSGLQTYNEQFF
TRBJ2-1 | TRBV3-1 | TRBD1 | . | TGTGCCAGCAGCCAAGATCTTTCTCTGGGACAGGCCTACAATGAGCAGTTCTTC | CASSQDLSLGQAYNEQFF
TRBJ2-6 | TRBV3-1 | . | few | TGTGCCAGCAGCCAAGTCCCCTTCTCTGGGGCCAACGTCCTGACTTTC | CASSQVPFSGANVLTF
TRBJ2-2 | TRBV7-2 | . | . | TGTGCCAGCAGCCCCGACCCCGCAGCCACCGGGGAGCTGTTTTTT | CASSPDPAATGELFF
TRBJ2-2 | TRBV29-1 | . | many | TGCAGCGGAGGTAGGGGCACCGGGGAGCTGTTTTTT | CSGGRGTGELFF
TRBJ1-2 | TRBV20-1 | . | many | TGCAGTGCTCCCAAAGGAGGGACATATGGCTACACCTTC | CSAPKGGTYGYTF
TRBJ2-4 | TRBV7-2 | TRBD1 | . | TGTGCCAGCAGCTCCGGGACAGACAAAAACATTCAGTACTTC | CASSSGTDKNIQYF
TRBJ1-5 | TRBV7-2 | . | few | TGTGCCAGCAGCTTATCCCCACAGGGCTTACATTTT | CASSLSPQGLHF
TRBJ2-1 | TRBV7-9 | TRBD1 | few | TGTGCCAGCAGCCCCCGAGACGGACAGGAGGAGCAGTTCTTC | CASSPRDGQEEQFF
TRBJ2-1 | TRBV6-1 | . | . | TGTGCCAGCAGGACCCGGGACCAGTACAATGAGCAGTTCTTC | CASRTRDQYNEQFF
TRBJ2-7 | TRBV4-3 | TRBD1 | few | TGCGCCAGCAGCCTAGAGGGGGGACAGGCCTACGAGCAGTACTTC | CASSLEGGQAYEQYF
TRBJ2-1 | TRBV20-1 | TRBD2 | few | TGCAGTGCGCCGCGGGGGGGCCACGATGAGCAGTTCTTC | CSAPRGGHDEQFF
TRBJ2-5 | TRBV5-8 | . | . | TGTGCCAGCAGCTTGGTGTTGCTAGCGTCGACTCAAGAGACCCAGTACTTC | CASSLVLLASTQETQYF